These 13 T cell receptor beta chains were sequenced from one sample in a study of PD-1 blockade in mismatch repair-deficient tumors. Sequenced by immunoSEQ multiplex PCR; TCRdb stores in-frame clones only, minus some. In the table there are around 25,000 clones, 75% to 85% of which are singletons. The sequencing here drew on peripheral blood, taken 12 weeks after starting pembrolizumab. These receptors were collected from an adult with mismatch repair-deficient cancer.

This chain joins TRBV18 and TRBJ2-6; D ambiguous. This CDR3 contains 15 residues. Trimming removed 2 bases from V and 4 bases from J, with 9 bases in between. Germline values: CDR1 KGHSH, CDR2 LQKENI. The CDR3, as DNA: TGTGCCAGCTCACCAACAGCCTCGGGGGCCAACGTCCTGACTTTC. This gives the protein CASSPTASGANVLTF.

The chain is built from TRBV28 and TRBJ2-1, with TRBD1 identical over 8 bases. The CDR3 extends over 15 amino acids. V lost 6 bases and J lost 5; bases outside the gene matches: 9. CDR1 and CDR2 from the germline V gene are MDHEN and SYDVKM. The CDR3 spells CASSNRQGRDNEQFF. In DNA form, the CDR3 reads TGTGCCAGCAGCAACCGACAGGGGCGCGACAATGAGCAGTTCTTC.

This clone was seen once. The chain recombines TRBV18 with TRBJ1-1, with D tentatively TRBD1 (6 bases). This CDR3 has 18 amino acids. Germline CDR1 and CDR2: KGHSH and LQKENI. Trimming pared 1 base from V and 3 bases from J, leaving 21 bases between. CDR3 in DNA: TGTGCCAGCTCACCACAGAGGGGCAGGGGAATTCGGGACACTGAAGCTTTCTTT. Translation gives CASSPQRGRGIRDTEAFF.

The CDR3, as DNA: TGCAGCGTACGGACAGAGGACAATGAGCAGTTCTTC. This sequence encodes CSVRTEDNEQFF. The rearrangement joins TRBV29-1 to TRBJ2-1, with D perhaps matching TRBD1 (6 bases). CDR1 is SQVTM, CDR2 ANQGSEA, per germline. The V end was cut by 6 bases, the J end by 5 bases, with 11 bases between. The CDR3 length is 12 residues.

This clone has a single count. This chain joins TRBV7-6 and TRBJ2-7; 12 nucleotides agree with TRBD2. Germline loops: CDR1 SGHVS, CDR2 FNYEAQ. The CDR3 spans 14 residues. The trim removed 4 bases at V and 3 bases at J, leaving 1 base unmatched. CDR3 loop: CASSWTSGNYEQYF. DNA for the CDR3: TGTGCCAGCAGCTGGACTAGCGGGAACTACGAGCAGTACTTC.

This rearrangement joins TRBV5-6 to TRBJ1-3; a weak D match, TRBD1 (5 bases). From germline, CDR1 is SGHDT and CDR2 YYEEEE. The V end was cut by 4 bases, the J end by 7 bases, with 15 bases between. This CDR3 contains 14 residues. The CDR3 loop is CASSHGHYGNTIYF. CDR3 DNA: TGTGCCAGCAGCCATGGACATTATGGGAACACCATATATTTT.

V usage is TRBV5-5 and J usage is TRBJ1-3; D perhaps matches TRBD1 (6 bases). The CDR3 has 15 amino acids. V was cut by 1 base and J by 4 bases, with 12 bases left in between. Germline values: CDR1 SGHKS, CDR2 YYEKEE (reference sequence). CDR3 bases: TGTGCCAGCAGCTTGTACAGGGAATCGGGAAACACCATATATTTT. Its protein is CASSLYRESGNTIYF. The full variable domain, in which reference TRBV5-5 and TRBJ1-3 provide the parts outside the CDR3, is DAGVTQSPTHLIKTRGQQVTLRCSPISGHKSVSWYQQVLGQGPQFIFQYYEKEERGRGNFPDRFSARQFPNYSSELNVNALLLGDSALYLCASSLYRESGNTIYFGEGSWLTVV.

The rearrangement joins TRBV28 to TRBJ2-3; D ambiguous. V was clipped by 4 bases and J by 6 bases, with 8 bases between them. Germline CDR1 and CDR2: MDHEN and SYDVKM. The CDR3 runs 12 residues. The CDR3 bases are TGTGCCAGCAGTTCCATTAGTGATACGCAGTATTTT. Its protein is CASSSISDTQYF.

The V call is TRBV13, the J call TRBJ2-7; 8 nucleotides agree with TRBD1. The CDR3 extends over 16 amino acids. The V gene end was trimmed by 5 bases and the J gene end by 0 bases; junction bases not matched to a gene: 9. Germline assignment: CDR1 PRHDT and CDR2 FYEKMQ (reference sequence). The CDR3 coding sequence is TGTGCCAGCAGCCATCGGACAGGGAGGATCTCCTACGAGCAGTACTTC. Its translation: CASSHRTGRISYEQYF.

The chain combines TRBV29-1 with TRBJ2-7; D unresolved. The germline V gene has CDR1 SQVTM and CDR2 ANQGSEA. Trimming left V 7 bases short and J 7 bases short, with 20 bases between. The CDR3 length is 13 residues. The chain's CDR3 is CSALPGGVGEQYF. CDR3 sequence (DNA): TGCAGCGCCCTCCCGGGTGGGGTTGGAGAGCAGTACTTC.

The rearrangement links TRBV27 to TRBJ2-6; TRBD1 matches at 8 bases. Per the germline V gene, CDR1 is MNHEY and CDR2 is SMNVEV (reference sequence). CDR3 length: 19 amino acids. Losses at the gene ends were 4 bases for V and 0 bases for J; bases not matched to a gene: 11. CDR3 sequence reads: CASSSWTGRSPSGANVLTF. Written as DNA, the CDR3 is TGTGCCAGCAGTTCCTGGACAGGGAGAAGCCCCTCTGGGGCCAACGTCCTGACTTTC.

The CDR3 region is CASSGGSDTQYF. In DNA form, the CDR3 reads TGTGCCAGTAGTGGCGGATCAGATACGCAGTATTTT. This rearrangement joins TRBV19 to TRBJ2-3; D is undetermined. Looked up from germline, CDR1 is LNHDA and CDR2 is SQIVND (reference sequence). CDR3 length: 12 residues. V was pared by 5 bases and J by 4 bases, with 7 bases between.

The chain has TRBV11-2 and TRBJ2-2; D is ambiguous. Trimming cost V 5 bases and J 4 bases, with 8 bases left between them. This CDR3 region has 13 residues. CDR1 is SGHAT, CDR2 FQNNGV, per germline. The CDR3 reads CASSPFSTGELFF. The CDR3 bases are TGTGCCAGCAGCCCCTTTAGCACCGGGGAGCTGTTTTTT.